This T cell receptor beta chain was documented in a study of shared clonotypes between healthy human individuals. Study-wide findings and caveats: Some naive CD4 clonotypes, 4.5% to 5.5%, turned up in common across a handful of donors. The small donor group covered limited genetic and exposure diversity.

In the naive CD8 group, cells lacked CD45RO and were positively selected for CCR7, so terminally differentiated effector memory CD45RA+ cells were left out. Donors included only healthy HIV-negative adults lacking recent acute infections or vaccinations. This clone appeared a single time. What it recognizes is unknown. The length of the CDR3 is 21 residues. The germline gives CDR1 ENHRY, CDR2 SYGVKD. V gave up 0 bases and J gave up 8 bases; unmatched junction bases: 22. Profiling relied on immunoSEQ multiplex PCR, and the TCRdb table lists in-frame clones only, not all of them. The sample shows roughly 890,000 clones, approximately 92% of them seen only once.

Sequences were obtained from naive CD8+ T cells sorted from blood. This clonotype originated in a man between 25 and 39 years old in good health. The chain couples TRBV10-3 to TRBJ2-1, with TRBD2 identical over 10 bases. The CDR3 sequence is CAISESMPLYGLAGGSYEQFF. The CDR3 coding sequence is TGTGCCATCAGTGAGTCTATGCCCCTTTACGGTTTAGCGGGAGGATCGTATGAGCAGTTCTTC.